This T cell receptor beta chain came from a study of blood T cell repertoires in COVID-19. Study processing details: Reference gene primer amplification in the assay estimated nucleated cell counts. The table came from immunoSEQ multiplex PCR; TCRdb's copy has only in-frame clones and leaves some out. For V, J and clone size, that table is used; D and trimming come from the DNA. Of under 90,000 clones in the sample, 70% to 90% were seen once. The CDR3 spans 17 residues. Deletions cut 0 bases from V and 1 base from J, with 13 bases between. CDR1 SGHVS and CDR2 FNYEAQ come from the germline V gene. V usage is TRBV7-6 and J usage is TRBJ1-3; D is ambiguous. The TCR originated in a man between 65 and 85 years old with active or convalescent COVID-19. Sequenced material: peripheral blood. CDR3 in DNA: TGTGCCAGCAGCTTAGCGGCAAGGCGGATATCTGGAAACACCATATATTTT. Amino acids: CASSLAARRISGNTIYF.